Listed here is a single T cell receptor beta chain. The antigen is unknown. Germline values: CDR1 LNHDA, CDR2 SQIVND (reference sequence). The length of the CDR3 is 14 residues. V was pared by 7 bases and J by 3 bases, with 5 bases of the junction left unmatched. This sample was taken from a study of cytomegalovirus exposure and HLA in healthy donors. Study-wide context: An early data release held some 89 million unique TCRs from HLA-typed donors.

Overall study findings and caveats: Immune exposure information available was restricted to CMV serostatus.

Primers for the PCR totalled 60 Vbeta and 13 Jbeta. Assay used: immunoSEQ multiplex PCR; TCRdb lists only in-frame clones, some missing. The sample lists roughly 250,000 clones, about four fifths occurring once. The specimen was PBMCs. The chain combines TRBV19 with TRBJ2-1; the match to TRBD1 covers 8 bases. The sequence derives from a woman aged 40 to 49 in good health and CMV-seropositive. The CDR3: CASIRGQGYNEQFF. CDR3 coding DNA: TGTGCCAGTATCCGAGGACAGGGCTACAATGAGCAGTTCTTC.